This entry lists 4 T cell receptor beta chains sequenced from one sample in a study of OX40 agonist ivuxolimab in advanced cancers. Libraries came from the immunoSEQ multiplex PCR assay. The table was pulled from immuneACCESS by TCRdb, which kept in-frame rearrangements only. Such tables lose some clones; where checked, under half of the loss comes from unresolved V genes, and the rest has no known cause. The table for this sample lists fewer than 80,000 clones; 80% to 90% of them were counted only once. The ten largest clonotypes hold 3% to 4% of the sample. Sequences were derived from CD4+ or CD8+ T cells sorted from blood, sampled in a trial of the OX40 agonist ivuxolimab. Source of these receptors: an adult with an advanced solid tumor such as melanoma, head and neck, liver or kidney cancer.

J is TRBJ2-2 and V is TRBV4-1, with 7 positions matching TRBD1. V gave up 1 base and J gave up 0 bases; unmatched junction bases: 5. Germline loops: CDR1 MGHRA, CDR2 YSYEKL. This CDR3 contains 17 residues. The CDR3: CASSQGPQGANTGELFF. CDR3 DNA: TGCGCCAGCAGCCAAGGCCCCCAGGGGGCGAACACCGGGGAGCTGTTTTTT.

This clone was counted a single time. The gene calls are TRBV30 and TRBJ1-5; D not certain. Trimming stripped 1 base from V and 6 bases from J, with 10 bases between. The CDR3 loop spans 13 amino acids. Germline CDR1 reads GTSNPN; CDR2 reads SVGIG (reference sequence). The CDR3: CAWSAVLGQPQHF. CDR3 DNA sequence: TGTGCCTGGAGTGCCGTATTAGGTCAGCCCCAGCATTTT.

The V and J genes are TRBV30 and TRBJ2-7, with 9 nucleotides matching TRBD1. Trimming took 8 bases from V and 7 from J; bases not matched to a gene: 12. Germline values: CDR1 GTSNPN, CDR2 SVGIG (reference sequence). The CDR3 loop spans 13 amino acids. As DNA, the CDR3 is TGTGCCGCAACAGGGGGCCCCTTAGGGGAGCAGTACTTC. Its translation is CAATGGPLGEQYF.

The V call is TRBV30, the J call TRBJ2-3; no definite D call. This CDR3 comprises 14 residues. V dropped 1 base and J dropped 5 bases, with 13 bases sitting between them. The V gene's germline CDR1 is GTSNPN and CDR2 SVGIG (reference sequence). CDR3 nucleotide sequence: TGTGCCTGGAGTGCCTCGACCTTGGTAGATACGCAGTATTTT. This sequence encodes CAWSASTLVDTQYF.